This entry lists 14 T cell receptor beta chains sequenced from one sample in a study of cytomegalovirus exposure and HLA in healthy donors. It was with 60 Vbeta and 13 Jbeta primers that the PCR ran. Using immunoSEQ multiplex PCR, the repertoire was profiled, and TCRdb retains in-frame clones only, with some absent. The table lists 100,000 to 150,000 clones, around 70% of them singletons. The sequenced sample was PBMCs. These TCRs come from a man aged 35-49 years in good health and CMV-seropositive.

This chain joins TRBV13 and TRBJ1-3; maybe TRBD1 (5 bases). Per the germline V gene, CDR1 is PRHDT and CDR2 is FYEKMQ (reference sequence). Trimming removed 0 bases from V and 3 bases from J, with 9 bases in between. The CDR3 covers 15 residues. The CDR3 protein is CASSLGGQGGNTIYF. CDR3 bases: TGTGCCAGCAGCTTAGGGGGTCAGGGTGGAAACACCATATATTTT.

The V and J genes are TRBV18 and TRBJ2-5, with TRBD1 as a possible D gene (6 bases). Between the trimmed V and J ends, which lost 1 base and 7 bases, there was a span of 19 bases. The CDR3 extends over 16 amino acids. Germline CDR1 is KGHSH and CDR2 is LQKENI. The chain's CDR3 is CASSPLGAGEIGTQYF. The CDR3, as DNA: TGTGCCAGCTCACCACTCGGAGCAGGGGAAATCGGGACCCAGTACTTC.

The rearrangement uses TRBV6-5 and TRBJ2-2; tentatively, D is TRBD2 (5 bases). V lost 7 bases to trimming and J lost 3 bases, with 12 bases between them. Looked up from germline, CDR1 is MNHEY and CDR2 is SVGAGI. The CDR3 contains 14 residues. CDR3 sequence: CASIRAGDTGELFF. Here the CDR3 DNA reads TGTGCCAGCATCAGAGCCGGGGACACCGGGGAGCTGTTTTTT.

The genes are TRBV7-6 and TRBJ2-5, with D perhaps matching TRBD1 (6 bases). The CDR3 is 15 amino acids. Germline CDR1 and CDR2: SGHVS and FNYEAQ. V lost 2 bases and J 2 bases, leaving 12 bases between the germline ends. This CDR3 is CASSLNSQGQETQYF. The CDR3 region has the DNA TGTGCCAGCAGCTTAAATAGCCAGGGGCAAGAGACCCAGTACTTC.

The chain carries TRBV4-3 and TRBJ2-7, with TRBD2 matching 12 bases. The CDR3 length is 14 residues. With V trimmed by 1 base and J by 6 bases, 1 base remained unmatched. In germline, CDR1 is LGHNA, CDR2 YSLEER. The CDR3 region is CASSQVLAGGEQYF. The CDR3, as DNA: TGCGCCAGCAGCCAAGTACTAGCGGGAGGCGAGCAGTACTTC.

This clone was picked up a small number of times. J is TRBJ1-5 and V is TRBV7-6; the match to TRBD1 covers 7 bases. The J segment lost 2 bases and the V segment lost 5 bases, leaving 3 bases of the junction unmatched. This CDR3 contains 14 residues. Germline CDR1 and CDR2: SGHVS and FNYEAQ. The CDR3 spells CASSQDRGNQPQHF. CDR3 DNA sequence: TGTGCCAGCAGCCAAGACAGGGGCAATCAGCCCCAGCATTTT.

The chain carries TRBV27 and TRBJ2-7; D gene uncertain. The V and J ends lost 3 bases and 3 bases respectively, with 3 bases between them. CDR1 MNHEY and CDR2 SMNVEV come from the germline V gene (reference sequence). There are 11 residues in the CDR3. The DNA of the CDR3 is TGTGCCAGCAGTTTCGGCTACGAGCAGTACTTC. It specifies CASSFGYEQYF.

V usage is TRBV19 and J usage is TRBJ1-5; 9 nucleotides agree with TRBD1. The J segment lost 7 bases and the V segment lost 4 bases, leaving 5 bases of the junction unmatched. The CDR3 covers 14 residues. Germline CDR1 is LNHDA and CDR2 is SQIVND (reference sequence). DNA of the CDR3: TGTGCCAGTAGTACTCACAGGGGGCGACAGCCCCAGCATTTT. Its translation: CASSTHRGRQPQHF. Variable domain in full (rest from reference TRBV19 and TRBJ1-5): DGGITQSPKYLFRKEGQNVTLSCEQNLNHDAMYWYRQDPGQGLRLIYYSQIVNDFQKGDIAEGYSVSREKKESFPLTVTSAQKNPTAFYLCASSTHRGRQPQHFGDGTRLSIL.

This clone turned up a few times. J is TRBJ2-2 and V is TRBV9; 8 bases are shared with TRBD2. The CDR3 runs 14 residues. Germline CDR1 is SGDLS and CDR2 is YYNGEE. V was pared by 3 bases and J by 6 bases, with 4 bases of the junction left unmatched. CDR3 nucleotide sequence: TGTGCCAGCAGCGAGACTAGCGTCGCCGGGGAGCTGTTTTTT. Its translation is CASSETSVAGELFF. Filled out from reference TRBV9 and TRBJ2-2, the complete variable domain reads DSGVTQTPKHLITATGQRVTLRCSPRSGDLSVYWYQQSLDQGLQFLIQYYNGEERAKGNILERFSAQQFPDLHSELNLSSLELGDSALYFCASSETSVAGELFFGEGSRLTVL.

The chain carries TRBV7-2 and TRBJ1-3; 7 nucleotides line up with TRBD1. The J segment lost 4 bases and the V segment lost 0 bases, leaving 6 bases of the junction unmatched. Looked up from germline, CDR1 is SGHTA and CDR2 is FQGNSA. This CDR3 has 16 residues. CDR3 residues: CASSLAGRGKGNTIYF. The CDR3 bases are TGTGCCAGCAGCTTAGCCGGCAGGGGGAAAGGAAACACCATATATTTT.

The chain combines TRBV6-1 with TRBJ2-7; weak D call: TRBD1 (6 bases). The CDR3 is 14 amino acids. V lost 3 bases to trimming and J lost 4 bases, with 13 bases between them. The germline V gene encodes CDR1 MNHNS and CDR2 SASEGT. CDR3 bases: TGTGCCAGCAGTGATATAGGGGGTTTTTACGAGCAGTACTTC. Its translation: CASSDIGGFYEQYF.

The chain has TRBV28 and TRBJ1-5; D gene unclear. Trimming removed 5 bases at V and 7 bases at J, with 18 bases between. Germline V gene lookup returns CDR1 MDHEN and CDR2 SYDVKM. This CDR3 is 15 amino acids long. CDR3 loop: CASSGPEVQEQPQHF. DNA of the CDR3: TGTGCCAGCAGTGGCCCGGAGGTTCAGGAACAGCCCCAGCATTTT.

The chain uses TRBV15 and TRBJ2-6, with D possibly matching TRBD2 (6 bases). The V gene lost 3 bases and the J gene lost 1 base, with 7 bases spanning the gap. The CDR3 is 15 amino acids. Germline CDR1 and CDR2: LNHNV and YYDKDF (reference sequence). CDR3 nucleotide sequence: TGTGCCACCAGCAGGGCGGGATCTGGGGCCAACGTCCTGACTTTC. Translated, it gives CATSRAGSGANVLTF.

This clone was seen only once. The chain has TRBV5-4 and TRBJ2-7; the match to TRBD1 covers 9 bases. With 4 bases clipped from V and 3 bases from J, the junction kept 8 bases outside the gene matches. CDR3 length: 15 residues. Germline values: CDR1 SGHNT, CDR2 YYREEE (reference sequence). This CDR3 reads CASSTGTGMNYEQYF. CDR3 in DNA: TGTGCCAGCAGCACAGGGACAGGGATGAACTACGAGCAGTACTTC.